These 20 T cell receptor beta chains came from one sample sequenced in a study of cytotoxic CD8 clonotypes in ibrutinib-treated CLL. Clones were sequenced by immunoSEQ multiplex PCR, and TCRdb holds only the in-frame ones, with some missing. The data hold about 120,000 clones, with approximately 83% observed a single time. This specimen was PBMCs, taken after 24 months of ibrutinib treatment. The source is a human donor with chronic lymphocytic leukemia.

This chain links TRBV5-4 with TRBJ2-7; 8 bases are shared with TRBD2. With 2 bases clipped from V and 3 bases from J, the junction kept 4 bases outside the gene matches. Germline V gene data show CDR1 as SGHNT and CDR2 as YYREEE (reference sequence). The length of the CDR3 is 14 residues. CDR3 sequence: CASSLGRGVYEQYF. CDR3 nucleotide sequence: TGTGCCAGCAGCTTAGGGCGGGGGGTCTACGAGCAGTACTTC.

CDR3 protein: CASSGGPGANVLTF. In DNA, the CDR3 is TGTGCCAGCAGTGGGGGGCCTGGGGCCAACGTCCTGACTTTC. The chain employs TRBV28 and TRBJ2-6; D tentatively reads TRBD1 or TRBD2 (6 bases each). Germline V gene lookup returns CDR1 MDHEN and CDR2 SYDVKM. With 5 bases removed from V and 2 bases from J, the gap between germline ends came to 7 bases. The CDR3 has 14 residues.

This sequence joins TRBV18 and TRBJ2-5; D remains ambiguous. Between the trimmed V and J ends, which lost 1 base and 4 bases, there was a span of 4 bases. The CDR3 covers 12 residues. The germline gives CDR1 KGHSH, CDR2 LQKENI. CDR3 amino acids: CASSPQRETQYF. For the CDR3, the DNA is TGTGCCAGCTCACCACAAAGAGAGACCCAGTACTTC.

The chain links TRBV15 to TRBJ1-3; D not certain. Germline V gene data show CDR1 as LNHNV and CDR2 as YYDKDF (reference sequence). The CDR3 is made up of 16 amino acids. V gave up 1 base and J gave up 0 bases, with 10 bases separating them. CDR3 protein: CATSRGETYSGNTIYF. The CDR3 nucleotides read TGTGCCACCAGCAGAGGAGAAACCTACTCTGGAAACACCATATATTTT.

The CDR3 loop reads CAWNPQGALDYEQYF. CDR3 bases: TGTGCCTGGAATCCCCAGGGGGCTCTGGATTACGAGCAGTACTTC. The chain recombines TRBV30 with TRBJ2-7; the match to TRBD1 covers 8 bases. The V gene's germline CDR1 is GTSNPN and CDR2 SVGIG (reference sequence). The V and J ends lost 4 bases and 4 bases, in that order; junction bases with no gene match: 12. The CDR3 is made up of 15 amino acids.

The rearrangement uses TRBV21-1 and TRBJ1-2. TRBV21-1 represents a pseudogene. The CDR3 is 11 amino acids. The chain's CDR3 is CASSYRSGYTF. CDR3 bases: TGTGCCAGCAGCTACCGTTCCGGCTACACCTTC.

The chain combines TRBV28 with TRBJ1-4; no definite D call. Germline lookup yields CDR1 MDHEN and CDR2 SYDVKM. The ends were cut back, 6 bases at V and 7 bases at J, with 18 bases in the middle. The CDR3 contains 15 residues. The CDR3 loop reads CASSLRAGLSEKLFF. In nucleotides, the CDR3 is TGTGCCAGCAGCCTCCGGGCCGGGCTATCTGAAAAACTGTTTTTT.

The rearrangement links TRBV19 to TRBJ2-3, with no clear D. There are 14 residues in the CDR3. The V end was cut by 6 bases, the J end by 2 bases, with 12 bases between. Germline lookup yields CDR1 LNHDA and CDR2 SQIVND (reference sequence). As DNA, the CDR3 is TGTGCCAGTAGAGGCTACCCTTTCACAGATACGCAGTATTTT. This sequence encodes CASRGYPFTDTQYF.

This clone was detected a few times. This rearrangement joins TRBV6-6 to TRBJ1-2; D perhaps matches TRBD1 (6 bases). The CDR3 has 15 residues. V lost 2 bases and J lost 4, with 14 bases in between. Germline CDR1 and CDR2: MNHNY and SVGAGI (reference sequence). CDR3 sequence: CASSYLQGGGYGYTF. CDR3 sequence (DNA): TGTGCCAGCAGTTACCTACAGGGAGGTGGCTATGGCTACACCTTC.

The CDR3 loop reads CASSEMETPRGTQYF. CDR3 nucleotides: TGTGCCAGCAGTGAAATGGAAACTCCCCGAGGGACCCAGTACTTC. This rearrangement joins TRBV2 to TRBJ2-5; D unclear. Trimming took 2 bases from V and 7 from J, leaving 17 bases between them. This CDR3 comprises 15 residues. Germline lookup yields CDR1 SNHLY and CDR2 FYNNEI.

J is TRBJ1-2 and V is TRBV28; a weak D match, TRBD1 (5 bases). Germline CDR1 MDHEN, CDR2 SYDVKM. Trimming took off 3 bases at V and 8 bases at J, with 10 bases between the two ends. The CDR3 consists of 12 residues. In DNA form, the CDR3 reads TGTGCCAGCAGTTTGGGACGACGAGGCTACACCTTC. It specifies CASSLGRRGYTF.

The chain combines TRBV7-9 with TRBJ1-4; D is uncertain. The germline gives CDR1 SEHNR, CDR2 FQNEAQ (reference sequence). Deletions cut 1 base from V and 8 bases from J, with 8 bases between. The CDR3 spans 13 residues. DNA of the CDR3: TGTGCCAGCAGCTTAGAACGGTCAGAAAAACTGTTTTTT. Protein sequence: CASSLERSEKLFF.

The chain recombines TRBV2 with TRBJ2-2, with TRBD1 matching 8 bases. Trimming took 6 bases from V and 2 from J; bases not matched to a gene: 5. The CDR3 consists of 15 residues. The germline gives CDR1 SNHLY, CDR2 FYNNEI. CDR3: CASSDDRGNTGELFF. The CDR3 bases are TGTGCCAGCAGCGATGACAGGGGAAACACCGGGGAGCTGTTTTTT.

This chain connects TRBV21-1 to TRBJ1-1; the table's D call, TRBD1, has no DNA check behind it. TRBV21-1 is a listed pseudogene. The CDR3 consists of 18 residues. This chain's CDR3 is CASSKWAAKQRMNTEAFF. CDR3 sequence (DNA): TGTGCCAGCAGCAAATGGGCCGCCAAACAACGCATGAACACTGAAGCTTTCTTT.

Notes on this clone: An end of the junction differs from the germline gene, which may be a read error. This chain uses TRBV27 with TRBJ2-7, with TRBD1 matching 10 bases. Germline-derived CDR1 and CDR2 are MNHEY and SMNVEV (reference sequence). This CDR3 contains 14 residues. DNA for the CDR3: TGTGCCAGCAGAACGGGACAGGGGTCCTCCGAGCAGTACTTC. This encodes CASRTGQGSSEQYF.

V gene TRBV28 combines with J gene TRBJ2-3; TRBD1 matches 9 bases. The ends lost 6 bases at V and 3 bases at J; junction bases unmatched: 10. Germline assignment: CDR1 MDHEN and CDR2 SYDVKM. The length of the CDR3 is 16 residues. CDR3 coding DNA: TGTGCCAGCAGCCTATGGGGACAGGGACTTACAGATACGCAGTATTTT. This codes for CASSLWGQGLTDTQYF.

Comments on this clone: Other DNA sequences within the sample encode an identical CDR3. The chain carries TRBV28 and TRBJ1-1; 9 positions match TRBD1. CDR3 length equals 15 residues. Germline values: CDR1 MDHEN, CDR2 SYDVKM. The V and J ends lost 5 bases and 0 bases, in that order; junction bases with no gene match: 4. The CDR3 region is CASSRRDRVNTEAFF. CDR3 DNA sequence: TGTGCCAGCAGTCGACGGGACAGGGTGAACACTGAAGCTTTCTTT.

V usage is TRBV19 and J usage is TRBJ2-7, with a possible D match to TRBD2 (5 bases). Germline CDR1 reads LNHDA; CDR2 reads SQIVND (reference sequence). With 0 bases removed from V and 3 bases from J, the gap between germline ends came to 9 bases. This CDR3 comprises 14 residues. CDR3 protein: CASSIDMAGYEQYF. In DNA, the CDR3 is TGTGCCAGTAGTATAGATATGGCGGGCTACGAGCAGTACTTC.

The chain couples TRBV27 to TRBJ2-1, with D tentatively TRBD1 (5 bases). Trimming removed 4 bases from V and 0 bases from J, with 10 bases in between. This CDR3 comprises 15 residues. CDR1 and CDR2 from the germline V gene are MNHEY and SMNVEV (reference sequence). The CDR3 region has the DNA TGTGCCAGCAGTTCTTCAGGGCCCTCCTACAATGAGCAGTTCTTC. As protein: CASSSSGPSYNEQFF.

The CDR3 loop reads CASSEFTTAVEKLFF. The CDR3 nucleotides are TGTGCCAGCAGTGAATTTACCACAGCCGTTGAAAAACTGTTTTTT. The chain has TRBV25-1 and TRBJ1-4; D is unclear. CDR3 length: 15 amino acids. Germline loops: CDR1 MGHDK, CDR2 SYGVNS. V shed 1 base and J shed 7 bases, with 13 bases lying between them.